The rows below give T cell receptor beta chains drawn from one sample of a study of vaccination and CD4 T cells after COVID-19. TCRdb called the PCR reads again in MiXCR, with one record for every CDR3 protein. The table includes tens of thousands of distinct CDR3 sequences, 35% to 45% detected once. Their recognized antigens are unknown. Sequenced material: CD4+ T cells from blood, cultured in vitro, taken before SARS-CoV-2 vaccination. These TCRs come from a human donor who had recovered from COVID-19. Both conserved end residues are part of each CDR3. Size is omitted from some rows. Given values are once, few, many or a class for expanded clones.

cdr3_length: 14
v_call: TRBV20-1
clone_size: NA
j_call: TRBJ2-7
cdr3_aa: CSAEPPGLAYEQYF

cdr3_length: 13
v_call: TRBV20-1
clone_size: once
j_call: TRBJ2-7
cdr3_aa: CSAPPGDSYEQYF

cdr3_length: 16
v_call: TRBV6-2/TRBV6-3
clone_size: NA
j_call: TRBJ2-1
cdr3_aa: CASIGGRPGSYNEQFF

cdr3_length: 15
v_call: TRBV11-2
clone_size: NA
j_call: TRBJ2-7
cdr3_aa: CASSSPGQGSYEQYF

cdr3_length: 15
v_call: TRBV24-1
clone_size: NA
j_call: TRBJ2-5
cdr3_aa: CATRAGTGAGETQYF

cdr3_length: 16
v_call: TRBV7-7
clone_size: few
j_call: TRBJ2-2
cdr3_aa: CASSALGGGNTGELFF

cdr3_length: 13
v_call: TRBV27
clone_size: few
j_call: TRBJ2-5
cdr3_aa: CASSTRQGETQYF

cdr3_length: 16
v_call: TRBV11-1
clone_size: few
j_call: TRBJ2-4
cdr3_aa: CASSLAPGASKNIQYF

cdr3_length: 15
v_call: TRBV7-6
clone_size: few
j_call: TRBJ1-6
cdr3_aa: CASSFQWGSGSPLHF

cdr3_length: 18
v_call: TRBV6-5
clone_size: once
j_call: TRBJ2-1
cdr3_aa: CASSSPGQGARPYNEQFF

cdr3_length: 15
v_call: TRBV10-2
clone_size: NA
j_call: TRBJ1-2
cdr3_aa: CASSESLRANYGYTF

cdr3_length: 16
v_call: TRBV4-1
clone_size: few
j_call: TRBJ1-2
cdr3_aa: CASSLLRQGEFYGYTF

cdr3_length: 13
v_call: TRBV9
clone_size: once
j_call: TRBJ1-2
cdr3_aa: CASSSQGRHGYTF

cdr3_length: 14
v_call: TRBV7-8
clone_size: few
j_call: TRBJ2-7
cdr3_aa: CASSLGDKKYEQYF

cdr3_length: 16
v_call: TRBV20-1
clone_size: NA
j_call: TRBJ2-3
cdr3_aa: CSARAKLAESTDTQYF

cdr3_length: 16
v_call: TRBV7-2
clone_size: NA
j_call: TRBJ1-3
cdr3_aa: CASSDQTGYSGNTIYF

cdr3_length: 16
v_call: TRBV20-1
clone_size: few
j_call: TRBJ1-1
cdr3_aa: CSARLRRGLTNTEAFF

cdr3_length: 15
v_call: TRBV19
clone_size: NA
j_call: TRBJ1-5
cdr3_aa: CASSIVWAANQPQHF

cdr3_length: 13
v_call: TRBV12-3/TRBV12-4
clone_size: NA
j_call: TRBJ1-1
cdr3_aa: CASRGGGSTEAFF

cdr3_length: 14
v_call: TRBV20-1
clone_size: few
j_call: TRBJ2-3
cdr3_aa: CSAPTSGGANTQYF

cdr3_length: 15
v_call: TRBV20-1
clone_size: NA
j_call: TRBJ2-2
cdr3_aa: CSARTLAGVPGELFF

cdr3_length: 14
v_call: TRBV7-2
clone_size: NA
j_call: TRBJ1-2
cdr3_aa: CASSSPTGENGYTF

cdr3_length: 14
v_call: TRBV6-5
clone_size: NA
j_call: TRBJ1-6
cdr3_aa: CASSYRDRDSPLHF

cdr3_length: 15
v_call: TRBV28
clone_size: NA
j_call: TRBJ1-2
cdr3_aa: CASSLNLQGNYGYTF

cdr3_length: 12
v_call: TRBV10-2
clone_size: NA
j_call: TRBJ2-2
cdr3_aa: CASSGVTGELFF

cdr3_length: 15
v_call: TRBV7-2
clone_size: NA
j_call: TRBJ2-2
cdr3_aa: CASSFLQGVTGELFF

cdr3_length: 15
v_call: TRBV10-3
clone_size: NA
j_call: TRBJ1-3
cdr3_aa: CAISEFGGSGNTIYF

cdr3_length: 15
v_call: TRBV6-2/TRBV6-3
clone_size: NA
j_call: TRBJ2-7
cdr3_aa: CASSATQGAMYEQYF

cdr3_length: 17
v_call: TRBV20-1
clone_size: few
j_call: TRBJ1-5
cdr3_aa: CSARDWRDPGSNQPQHF

cdr3_length: 11
v_call: TRBV6-1
clone_size: NA
j_call: TRBJ2-7
cdr3_aa: CASGRRERQYF

cdr3_length: 14
v_call: TRBV10-3
clone_size: NA
j_call: TRBJ1-1
cdr3_aa: CAIGSGSLNTEAFF

cdr3_length: 14
v_call: TRBV7-2
clone_size: NA
j_call: TRBJ2-7
cdr3_aa: CASSPRVGSYEQYF

cdr3_length: 15
v_call: TRBV9
clone_size: once
j_call: TRBJ1-6
cdr3_aa: CASSGQVDPNSPLHF

cdr3_length: 17
v_call: TRBV12-3/TRBV12-4
clone_size: NA
j_call: TRBJ1-2
cdr3_aa: CASSLGETFNWGYGYTF

cdr3_length: 16
v_call: TRBV6-2/TRBV6-3
clone_size: NA
j_call: TRBJ2-2
cdr3_aa: CASSPHTSLYTGELFF

cdr3_length: 17
v_call: TRBV27
clone_size: few
j_call: TRBJ1-1
cdr3_aa: CASRPEGQGVSGTEAFF

cdr3_length: 11
v_call: TRBV6-1
clone_size: NA
j_call: TRBJ1-2
cdr3_aa: CATDGNYGYTF

cdr3_length: 18
v_call: TRBV7-2
clone_size: few
j_call: TRBJ2-2
cdr3_aa: CASSFGTSRTIGTGELFF

cdr3_length: 14
v_call: TRBV2
clone_size: few
j_call: TRBJ2-2
cdr3_aa: CASRSGPNTGELFF

cdr3_length: 14
v_call: TRBV7-6
clone_size: NA
j_call: TRBJ2-2
cdr3_aa: CASSSQTATGELFF

cdr3_length: 15
v_call: TRBV19
clone_size: NA
j_call: TRBJ2-7
cdr3_aa: CASSISSGRAHEQYF

cdr3_length: 15
v_call: TRBV5-6
clone_size: few
j_call: TRBJ1-1
cdr3_aa: CASSLGGTGPTEAFF

cdr3_length: 12
v_call: TRBV6-2/TRBV6-3
clone_size: few
j_call: TRBJ1-5
cdr3_aa: CAARDSNQPQHF

cdr3_length: 15
v_call: TRBV14
clone_size: NA
j_call: TRBJ1-1
cdr3_aa: CASSQDIASYTEAFF

cdr3_length: 14
v_call: TRBV6-5
clone_size: few
j_call: TRBJ1-6
cdr3_aa: CASSYSGHNSPLHF

cdr3_length: 15
v_call: TRBV19
clone_size: NA
j_call: TRBJ1-6
cdr3_aa: CASREGGVYNSPLHF

cdr3_length: 13
v_call: TRBV12-3/TRBV12-4
clone_size: once
j_call: TRBJ2-6
cdr3_aa: CASAGQGANVLTF

cdr3_length: 15
v_call: TRBV21-1
clone_size: NA
j_call: TRBJ1-1
cdr3_aa: CARELRRDPWTEAFF

cdr3_length: 14
v_call: TRBV6-1
clone_size: few
j_call: TRBJ2-3
cdr3_aa: CASSQEGLTDTQYF

cdr3_length: 13
v_call: TRBV7-3
clone_size: few
j_call: TRBJ1-2
cdr3_aa: CASSLGRGFGYTF

cdr3_length: 14
v_call: TRBV4-1
clone_size: NA
j_call: TRBJ2-5
cdr3_aa: CASRREAVKETQYF

cdr3_length: 14
v_call: TRBV5-4
clone_size: few
j_call: TRBJ1-2
cdr3_aa: CASSARTGDYGYTF

cdr3_length: 13
v_call: TRBV24-1
clone_size: NA
j_call: TRBJ1-1
cdr3_aa: CATSDRGHTEAFF

cdr3_length: 16
v_call: TRBV7-3
clone_size: NA
j_call: TRBJ2-2
cdr3_aa: CASSVDRGANTGELFF